These 8 T cell receptor beta chains share one sample of origin, sequenced in a study of T cells in Graves' hyperthyroidism and ophthalmopathy. RNA transcripts served as the template for amplifying TCR beta CDR3 regions. In the first-round RT-PCR of the TCR CDR3, the HTBI primer set was used. MiXCR, applied by TCRdb to the multiplex PCR reads, yields one record per CDR3 protein. Here the sample spans about 760,000 distinct CDR3 sequences, 30% to 40% being singletons. The sample was blood. These TCRs come from a woman aged 40 to 50 with Graves' hyperthyroidism.

The chain combines TRBV7-2 with TRBJ2-7; D might be TRBD2 (5 bases). Per the germline V gene, CDR1 is SGHTA and CDR2 is FQGNSA. The CDR3 extends over 16 amino acids. Trimming cost V 3 bases and J 5 bases, with 20 bases left between them. The CDR3 reads CASSFLGALEGDEQYF. The CDR3 DNA reads TGTGCCAGCAGCTTTCTAGGTGCGCTAGAGGGCGACGAGCAGTACTTC.

There are a few counts of this clonotype. This chain joins TRBV13 and TRBJ2-6, with D uncertain. V was cut by 0 bases and J by 4 bases, with 10 bases left in between. This CDR3 is built from 16 residues. Germline-derived CDR1 and CDR2 are PRHDT and FYEKMQ (reference sequence). CDR3 sequence reads: CASSLGRFTGANVLTF. The CDR3 DNA reads as TGTGCCAGCAGCTTAGGCCGGTTCACGGGGGCCAACGTCCTGACTTTC.

Points on this clonotype: A much larger clone differs by one base, so this may be a read error. The J gene is TRBJ2-7, the V gene TRBV6-1, with TRBD1 matching over 9 bases. CDR3 length equals 14 residues. With 6 bases clipped from V and 2 bases from J, the junction kept 5 bases outside the gene matches. The V gene's germline CDR1 is MNHNS and CDR2 SASEGT. This CDR3 reads CASSTGTGTYEQYF. For the CDR3, the DNA is TGTGCCAGCAGCACCGGGACAGGGACCTACGAGCAGTACTTC.

This clonotype was counted ten times or more. This chain uses TRBV7-2 with TRBJ2-2; 8 bases align to TRBD1. V lost 4 bases and J lost 0; bases outside the gene matches: 4. The CDR3 has 16 amino acids. Germline CDR1 and CDR2: SGHTA and FQGNSA. The CDR3 sequence: CASSSYRGANTGELFF. For the CDR3, the DNA is TGTGCCAGCAGCTCCTACAGGGGGGCGAACACCGGGGAGCTGTTTTTT.

This clonotype was counted many times. The V and J genes are TRBV7-9 and TRBJ1-1, with D unclear. Trimming took 10 bases from V and 1 from J, leaving 19 bases between them. Germline V gives CDR1 SEHNR, CDR2 FQNEAQ (reference sequence). This CDR3 comprises 15 residues. The CDR3, as DNA: TGTGCCACCGACATCAAGTTAGAGAAGAACACTGAAGCTTTCTTT. Amino acids: CATDIKLEKNTEAFF.

The chain couples TRBV10-3 to TRBJ1-5; 7 bases map to TRBD1. CDR3 length: 13 residues. V gave up 10 bases and J gave up 6 bases; unmatched junction bases: 9. Germline-derived CDR1 and CDR2 are ENHRY and SYGVKD. Written as DNA, the CDR3 is TGTGCCAGCGGACCGACAGGGCTTCAGCCCCAGCATTTT. Translation: CASGPTGLQPQHF.

The V and J genes are TRBV20-1 and TRBJ1-1, with unresolved D. Trimming removed 1 base from V and 3 bases from J, with 6 bases in between. The CDR3 totals 12 residues. CDR1 and CDR2 from the germline V gene are DFQATT and SNEGSKA (reference sequence). Here the CDR3 DNA reads TGCAGTGCTAGAGGGTTTTACACTGAAGCTTTCTTT. This gives the protein CSARGFYTEAFF.

This clonotype was found many times. The rearrangement joins TRBV29-1 to TRBJ1-2; D uncertain. The CDR3 consists of 11 residues. Deletions cut 7 bases from V and 11 bases from J, with 17 bases between. Per germline, CDR1 SQVTM and CDR2 ANQGSEA. The CDR3 protein is CSAFSGERYTF. DNA of the CDR3: TGCAGCGCCTTCAGTGGGGAGCGGTACACCTTC.